These 19 T cell receptor beta chains originate from one sample sequenced in a study of cytomegalovirus exposure and HLA in healthy donors. Here immunoSEQ multiplex PCR was the method, and the copy in TCRdb shows in-frame clones only, minus some. The table records 95,000 to 150,000 clones, roughly nine tenths of them present only once. The sequenced material came from PBMCs. The source is a woman between 18 and 29 years old in good health and CMV-seronegative.

The rearrangement uses TRBV21-1 and TRBJ2-7; no DNA check was done on the table's D call, TRBD1. TRBV21-1 is a pseudogene segment. CDR3 length equals 15 residues. The CDR3 DNA follows: TGTGCCAGCACCACCCAAGGGGGACCTTCCTACGAGCAGTACTTC. Protein sequence: CASTTQGGPSYEQYF.

The chain carries TRBV9 and TRBJ1-2; no definite D call. This CDR3 is built from 18 residues. With 3 bases removed from V and 8 bases from J, the gap between germline ends came to 29 bases. The V gene's germline CDR1 is SGDLS and CDR2 YYNGEE. The CDR3 DNA reads TGTGCCAGCAGCGGAGCGGTTCGGGGAAGGGCTAGCTCCGGCGGCTACACCTTC. It translates to CASSGAVRGRASSGGYTF.

The chain carries TRBV10-2 and TRBJ1-1, with D tentatively TRBD1 (5 bases). The CDR3 runs 14 residues. The V end was cut by 4 bases, the J end by 4 bases, with 13 bases between. CDR1 and CDR2 (germline): WSHSY, SAAADI. CDR3 amino acids: CASSAAGDGTEAFF. The CDR3 DNA reads TGCGCCAGCAGTGCCGCGGGGGATGGCACTGAAGCTTTCTTT.

The chain recombines TRBV5-1 with TRBJ2-2; TRBD1 matches 7 bases. With 3 bases clipped from V and 3 bases from J, the junction kept 8 bases outside the gene matches. The CDR3 consists of 16 residues. CDR1 and CDR2 (germline): SGHRS, YFSETQ. The chain's CDR3 is CASSSTGESHTGELFF. The CDR3 DNA follows: TGCGCCAGCAGCTCTACAGGGGAGTCACACACCGGGGAGCTGTTTTTT.

The V gene is TRBV19, the J gene TRBJ2-4; 7 positions agree with TRBD1. After removal of 5 bases from V and 3 bases from J, the junction contained 7 bases not matched to a gene. CDR1 and CDR2 from the germline V gene are LNHDA and SQIVND (reference sequence). The CDR3 has 15 amino acids. This CDR3 is CASSPQGVGKNIQYF. In DNA form, the CDR3 reads TGTGCCAGTAGTCCTCAGGGGGTTGGCAAAAACATTCAGTACTTC.

The V call is TRBV11-2, the J call TRBJ1-2; 9 positions agree with TRBD1. Germline loops: CDR1 SGHAT, CDR2 FQNNGV. The V gene end was trimmed by 3 bases and the J gene end by 3 bases; junction bases not matched to a gene: 5. The CDR3 consists of 15 residues. The CDR3, as DNA: TGTGCCAGCAGCTTGGGACAGGGCCCCTACTATGGCTACACCTTC. Residues: CASSLGQGPYYGYTF.

This clone was found a few times. The V call is TRBV7-2, the J call TRBJ1-2, with 10 bases aligning to TRBD1. CDR3 length: 17 amino acids. The germline CDR1 and CDR2 sequences are SGHTA and FQGNSA. V lost 1 base to trimming and J lost 2 bases; unmatched junction nucleotides: 7. CDR3 region: CASSLGGTGALNYGYTF. CDR3 nucleotide sequence: TGTGCCAGCAGCTTAGGCGGGACAGGGGCCCTAAACTATGGCTACACCTTC.

This clone came up a few times. The rearrangement links TRBV6-1 to TRBJ2-1, with 11 bases that match TRBD2. The V segment lost 7 bases and the J segment 9 bases; nucleotides outside the gene matches: 8. Germline lookup yields CDR1 MNHNS and CDR2 SASEGT. This CDR3 contains 14 residues. CDR3 sequence reads: CASIVLAGDSEQFF. CDR3 DNA sequence: TGTGCCAGCATAGTACTAGCGGGAGACAGTGAGCAGTTCTTC.

The rearrangement uses TRBV6-1 and TRBJ2-7; possibly TRBD1 for D (5 bases). In germline, CDR1 is MNHNS, CDR2 SASEGT. V dropped 1 base and J dropped 2 bases, with 9 bases sitting between them. This CDR3 spans 14 amino acids. The CDR3: CASSEGGGTYEQYV. In nucleotides, the CDR3 is TGTGCCAGCAGTGAAGGGGGCGGTACCTACGAGCAGTACGTC.

With regard to this clone: Sequence at one end of the junction differs from germline and may be a read error. The V gene is TRBV6-1, the J gene TRBJ2-2; TRBD2 is a possible D gene (7 bases). This CDR3 contains 15 residues. Germline V CDR1 and CDR2: MNHNS, SASEGT. The CDR3 loop reads CASREAGQITGELFF. CDR3 bases: TGTGCCAGCAGGGAAGCGGGACAAATCACCGGGGAGCTGTTTTTT.

The chain has TRBV28 and TRBJ1-3, with TRBD1 matching over 7 bases. Trimming removed 6 bases from V and 5 bases from J; junction bases left unmatched: 4. CDR1 and CDR2 from the germline V gene are MDHEN and SYDVKM. CDR3 length equals 13 residues. CDR3: CASRGGQRNTIYF. CDR3 nucleotide sequence: TGTGCCAGCAGAGGGGGACAGAGAAACACCATATATTTT.

V gene TRBV27 combines with J gene TRBJ2-2; TRBD1 matches 7 bases. After removal of 0 bases from V and 5 bases from J, the junction contained 12 bases not matched to a gene. The germline gives CDR1 MNHEY, CDR2 SMNVEV (reference sequence). CDR3 size: 18 residues. The CDR3 here is CASSLSSGGLMGTGELFF. CDR3 DNA: TGTGCCAGCAGTTTATCGTCAGGGGGTTTGATGGGGACCGGGGAGCTGTTTTTT.

The V and J genes are TRBV4-3 and TRBJ2-3; TRBD2 agrees at 16 bases. CDR1 and CDR2 (germline): LGHNA, YSLEER. J lost 4 bases, V lost 3 bases, and 1 base had no gene match. The CDR3 runs 16 residues. CDR3 nucleotide sequence: TGCGCCAGCAGCCAGGGACTAGCGGGAGGGGCAGATACGCAGTATTTT. The encoded protein is CASSQGLAGGADTQYF.

The chain combines TRBV5-4 with TRBJ2-3; D perhaps matches TRBD2 (6 bases). This CDR3 is 16 amino acids long. Deletions cut 0 bases from V and 8 bases from J, with 19 bases between. Germline V gives CDR1 SGHNT, CDR2 YYREEE (reference sequence). The CDR3 region is CASSLGGVPLTATQYF. The CDR3 nucleotides read TGTGCCAGCAGCTTGGGCGGGGTGCCCCTTACGGCTACGCAGTATTTT.

Details on this clone: The junction departs from the called germline gene at one end, perhaps through a read error. The V call is TRBV7-9, the J call TRBJ1-1; D is possibly TRBD1 (6 bases). The CDR3 consists of 15 residues. From germline, CDR1 is SEHNR and CDR2 FQNEAQ (reference sequence). In DNA form, the CDR3 reads TGTGCCAGCAGCTCCTACGCGGACAGCACAGATGAAGTTTTCTTT. It translates to CASSSYADSTDEVFF.

Turning to this clone: This sample also contains other DNA sequences that code for the same CDR3. The rearrangement uses TRBV27 and TRBJ2-1; tentative D call: TRBD2 (6 bases). The CDR3 runs to 13 residues. Germline CDR1 is MNHEY and CDR2 is SMNVEV (reference sequence). Between the trimmed V and J ends, which lost 2 bases and 7 bases, there was a span of 9 bases. CDR3 in DNA: TGTGCCAGCAGTTTAGGAGGGATAAATGAGCAGTTCTTC. This codes for CASSLGGINEQFF.

This sequence joins TRBV28 and TRBJ1-1; D is ambiguous. Trimming removed 6 bases at V and 7 bases at J, with 9 bases between. There are 11 residues in the CDR3. Germline assignment: CDR1 MDHEN and CDR2 SYDVKM. CDR3 amino acids: CASSSGFEAFF. Here the CDR3 DNA reads TGTGCCAGCAGCTCCGGGTTTGAAGCTTTCTTT.

This chain joins TRBV21-1 and TRBJ1-2. TRBV21-1 is designated a pseudogene. This CDR3 has 16 residues. Here the CDR3 DNA reads TGTGCCAGCCGACCGCGGAGGGGCCGCTTTAACTATGGCTACACCTTC. Translation gives CASRPRRGRFNYGYTF.

V is TRBV4-3 and J is TRBJ2-7; possibly TRBD2 for D (5 bases). V gave up 1 base and J gave up 6 bases, with 10 bases separating them. The CDR3 extends over 13 amino acids. In germline, CDR1 is LGHNA, CDR2 YSLEER. The CDR3 DNA is TGCGCCAGCAGCCAAGCCGGGAATTCCGAGCAGTACTTC. It specifies CASSQAGNSEQYF.